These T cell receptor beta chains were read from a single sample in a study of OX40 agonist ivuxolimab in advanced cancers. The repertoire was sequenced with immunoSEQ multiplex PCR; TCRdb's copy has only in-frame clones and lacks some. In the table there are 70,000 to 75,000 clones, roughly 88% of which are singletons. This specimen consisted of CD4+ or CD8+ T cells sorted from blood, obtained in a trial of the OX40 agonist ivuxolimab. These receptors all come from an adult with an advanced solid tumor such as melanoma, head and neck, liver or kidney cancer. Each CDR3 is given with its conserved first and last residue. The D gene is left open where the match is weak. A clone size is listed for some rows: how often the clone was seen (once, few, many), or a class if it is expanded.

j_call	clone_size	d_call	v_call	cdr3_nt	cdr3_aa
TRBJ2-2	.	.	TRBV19	TGTGCCAGTAGTCAACGACCCTTTGGAGGGACGGCTACCGGGGAGCTGTTTTTT	CASSQRPFGGTATGELFF
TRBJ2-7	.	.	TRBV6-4	TGTGCCAGCAGTGAAGCCCGCGGTGTCCTCTCCTACGAGCAGTACTTC	CASSEARGVLSYEQYF
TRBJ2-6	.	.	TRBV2	TGTGCCAGCAGTGAAAGGCTCCTCTCTGGGGCCAACGTCCTGACTTTC	CASSERLLSGANVLTF
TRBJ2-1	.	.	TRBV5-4	TGTGCCAGCAGCGGCCGGGAGAACAATGAGCAGTTCTTC	CASSGRENNEQFF
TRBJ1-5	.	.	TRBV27	TGTGCCAGCAGGATAGCGGCGACAGGAGTTAGCAATCAGCCCCAGCATTTT	CASRIAATGVSNQPQHF
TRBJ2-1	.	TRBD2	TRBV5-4	TGTGCCAGCAGTCCTGGACTAGTTGAGCAGTTCTTC	CASSPGLVEQFF
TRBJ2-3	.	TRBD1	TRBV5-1	TGCGCCAGCAGCCACAGGGGGGAAAGCACAGATACGCAGTATTTT	CASSHRGESTDTQYF
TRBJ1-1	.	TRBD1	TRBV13	TGTGCCAGCAGCTTGAGGACAGGGGGCGTATGGGGCACTGAAGCTTTCTTT	CASSLRTGGVWGTEAFF
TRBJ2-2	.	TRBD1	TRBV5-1	TGCGCCAGCAGCCCGCAGGGGGCCCCGAACACCGGGGAGCTGTTTTTT	CASSPQGAPNTGELFF
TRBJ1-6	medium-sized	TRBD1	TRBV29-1	TGCAGCGTTGCCAGGGGGGTCGGGTCACCCCTCCACTTT	CSVARGVGSPLHF
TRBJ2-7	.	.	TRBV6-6	TGTGCTACCTTCGGGACAAGGCCGAAATCCTGCGAGCAGTACTTC	CATFGTRPKSCEQYF
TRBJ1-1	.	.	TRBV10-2	TGCGCCATCCCGACAGCGAACACTGAAGCTTTCTTT	CAIPTANTEAFF
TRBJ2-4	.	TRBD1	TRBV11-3	TGTGCCAGCAGCTTAGGGGGGACAGGGGGTCACATTCAGTACTTC	CASSLGGTGGHIQYF
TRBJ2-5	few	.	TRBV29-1	TGCAGCGTTGTGAGGCAGGACACCTCTGAGACCCAGTACTTC	CSVVRQDTSETQYF
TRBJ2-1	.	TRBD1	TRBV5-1	TGCGCCAGCAGCTTGACAGGGGATAAGAATGAGCAGTTCTTC	CASSLTGDKNEQFF
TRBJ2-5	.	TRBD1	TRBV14	TGTGCCAGCAGCCCTAGGACAGGGAAAGGAGAGACCCAGTACTTC	CASSPRTGKGETQYF
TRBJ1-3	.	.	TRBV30	TGTGCCTGGAGGCCCCAAGGGTTCTCTGGAAACACCATATATTTT	CAWRPQGFSGNTIYF
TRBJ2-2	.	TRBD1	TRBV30	TGTGCCTACACCCTAGAAGGACAGGGTTTAACCGGGGAGCTGTTTTTT	CAYTLEGQGLTGELFF
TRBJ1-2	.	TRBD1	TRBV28	TGTGCCAGCAGTTTAGGATCTGTATCGGACAGGGATAACTATGGCTACACCTTC	CASSLGSVSDRDNYGYTF
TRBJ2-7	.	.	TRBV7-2	TGTGCCAGCAGCTTAGATGGGCGGGAAGGCGACGAGCAGTACTTC	CASSLDGREGDEQYF
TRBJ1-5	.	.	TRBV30	TGTGCCTGGAGTGTATTATCTAGCAATCAGCCCCAGCATTTT	CAWSVLSSNQPQHF
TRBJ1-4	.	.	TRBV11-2	TGTGCCAGCGGAGGTGGGCAGGGGCTTGCTAATGAAAAACTGTTTTTT	CASGGGQGLANEKLFF
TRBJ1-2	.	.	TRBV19	TGTGCCAGTAGTACCCGGGGCGCTAACTATGGCTACACCTTC	CASSTRGANYGYTF
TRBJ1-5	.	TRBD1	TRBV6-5	TGTGCCAGCAGTGGGACAGCGAGACAGCCCCAGCATTTT	CASSGTARQPQHF
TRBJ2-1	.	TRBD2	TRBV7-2	TGTGCCAGCAGCCCACCGGGCGGGAGTGGGAATGAGCAGTTCTTC	CASSPPGGSGNEQFF
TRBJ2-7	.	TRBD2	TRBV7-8	TGTGCCAGCAGCCCAAGGTGGCGGGAGACTTACGAGCAGTACTTC	CASSPRWRETYEQYF
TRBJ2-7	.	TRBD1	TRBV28	TGTGCCAGCAGTTTAAGGGACAGGGTGCGCGAGCAGTACTTC	CASSLRDRVREQYF
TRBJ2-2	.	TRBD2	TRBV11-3	TGTGCCAGCAGCCTACCGGGACTAGACGATACCGGGGAGCTGTTTTTT	CASSLPGLDDTGELFF